These T cell receptor beta chains were read from a single sample in a study of blood T cell repertoires in COVID-19. Measured with immunoSEQ multiplex PCR; TCRdb has only the in-frame clones, and not every one. The data hold 65,000 to 95,000 clones, with about 68% observed a single time. The sample consisted of peripheral blood. These receptors were collected from a man aged 45-65 years with active or convalescent COVID-19. CDR3s include the opening cysteine and the closing phenylalanine or tryptophan. A D gene is named only where the DNA matches it firmly. A clone size is listed for some rows: how often the clone was seen (once, few, many), or a class if it is expanded.

size: -; V: TRBV21-1; J: TRBJ1-1; length: 16; D: -; DNA: TGTGCCAGCAGTATCCGCGAGGGACACTCGAACACTGAAGCTTTCTTT; CDR3: CASSIREGHSNTEAFF
size: -; V: TRBV5-1; J: TRBJ1-5; length: 14; D: TRBD1; DNA: TGCGCCAGCCGACAGGGGGAGAACAATCAGCCCCAGCATTTT; CDR3: CASRQGENNQPQHF
size: -; V: TRBV4-2; J: TRBJ2-5; length: 18; D: -; DNA: TGTGCCAGCAGCCAAGATTGGGGCGGGGGCTTTTCTGGAGAGACCCAGTACTTC; CDR3: CASSQDWGGGFSGETQYF
size: once; V: TRBV10-2; J: TRBJ2-3; length: 16; D: -; DNA: TGCGCCAGCACCGGGGAGGGGGGGGCGGGCACAGATACGCAGTATTTT; CDR3: CASTGEGGAGTDTQYF
size: -; V: TRBV27; J: TRBJ1-4; length: 17; D: -; DNA: TGTGCCAGCAGGCTTACAGGGACAACTGCAACTAATGAAAAACTGTTTTTT; CDR3: CASRLTGTTATNEKLFF
size: -; V: TRBV4-3; J: TRBJ1-1; length: 13; D: -; DNA: TGCGCCAGCAGCCTAGGGGGGGGGACTGAAGCTTTCTTT; CDR3: CASSLGGGTEAFF
size: -; V: TRBV6-5; J: TRBJ2-7; length: 12; D: -; DNA: TGTGCCAGCAGCCGAAAGAGTAACGAGCAGTACTTC; CDR3: CASSRKSNEQYF
size: -; V: TRBV27; J: TRBJ2-7; length: 15; D: TRBD1; DNA: TGTGCCAGCAGTTTTCTAGGGACAGGGCCGCGCGAGCAGTACTTC; CDR3: CASSFLGTGPREQYF
size: once; V: TRBV11-3; J: TRBJ2-2; length: 16; D: TRBD2; DNA: TGTGCCAGCAGCCGATCACTAGCGCCGAACACCGGGGAGCTGTTTTTT; CDR3: CASSRSLAPNTGELFF
size: -; V: TRBV19; J: TRBJ2-3; length: 11; D: -; DNA: TGTGCCAGTAGTAAGAGTAATACGCAGTATTTT; CDR3: CASSKSNTQYF
size: few; V: TRBV11-2; J: TRBJ1-2; length: 17; D: TRBD1; DNA: TGTGCCAGCAGCTACGACGCCCGACAGGGTGGTAACTATGGCTACACCTTC; CDR3: CASSYDARQGGNYGYTF
size: -; V: TRBV7-9; J: TRBJ2-1; length: 15; D: -; DNA: TGTGCCAGCAGTTACGGGACTCCCCTAAGCGGTGAGCAGTTCTTC; CDR3: CASSYGTPLSGEQFF